Listed here are 23 T cell receptor beta chains from one sample, sequenced in a study of T cells in localized non-small cell lung cancer. Sequenced by immunoSEQ multiplex PCR; TCRdb stores in-frame clones only, minus some. The table lists about 14,000 clones, about four fifths of them singletons, with 3.5% to 4.5% in the top ten. Sequences were derived from peripheral blood, sampled before any cancer treatment. Receptors were obtained from a female donor older than 55 with stage I squamous cell lung carcinoma.

The V gene is TRBV7-8, the J gene TRBJ2-5; TRBD1 aligns across 8 bases. The CDR3 has 15 amino acids. After removal of 5 bases from V and 1 base from J, the junction contained 6 bases not matched to a gene. Germline CDR1 is SGHVS and CDR2 is FQNEAQ. This chain's CDR3 is CASSADRALQETQYF. The CDR3, as DNA: TGTGCCAGCAGCGCGGACAGGGCCCTCCAAGAGACCCAGTACTTC.

Of note for this clone: The sample carries other DNA sequences with the same CDR3. The rearrangement uses TRBV9 and TRBJ1-6; TRBD1 aligns across 8 bases. The CDR3 contains 15 residues. V lost 2 bases, J lost 7 bases, and 5 bases stayed unmatched. The germline gives CDR1 SGDLS, CDR2 YYNGEE. The CDR3 protein is CASSVGQGGNSPLHF. The CDR3, as DNA: TGTGCCAGCAGCGTCGGACAGGGAGGCAATTCACCCCTCCACTTT.

This CDR3 is CASSPIQGRGSEQYF. The CDR3 nucleotides are TGTGCCAGCAGCCCCATACAGGGAAGGGGAAGCGAGCAGTACTTC. The rearrangement links TRBV21-1 to TRBJ2-7; the table's D call, TRBD1, has no DNA check behind it. TRBV21-1 is designated a pseudogene. CDR3 length: 15 residues.

V and J are TRBV4-3 and TRBJ1-2, with no clear D. Trimming removed 0 bases at V and 3 bases at J, with 5 bases between. Per germline, CDR1 LGHNA and CDR2 YSLEER. The CDR3 is made up of 13 amino acids. CDR3 protein: CASSQDRDYGYTF. In nucleotides, the CDR3 is TGCGCCAGCAGCCAAGATCGGGACTATGGCTACACCTTC.

This clone showed up just once. This chain links TRBV7-2 with TRBJ1-1; TRBD1 aligns across 7 bases. V lost 5 bases and J lost 4; bases outside the gene matches: 7. Germline V CDR1 and CDR2: SGHTA, FQGNSA. This CDR3 comprises 14 residues. The CDR3 sequence: CASSPDRDSTEAFF. The CDR3 DNA reads as TGTGCCAGCAGCCCCGACAGGGACAGCACTGAAGCTTTCTTT.

This clone came up a few times. The chain is built from TRBV18 and TRBJ1-5, with D perhaps TRBD1 (6 bases). The CDR3 length is 18 residues. CDR1 and CDR2 from the germline V gene are KGHSH and LQKENI. V was cut by 1 base and J by 6 bases, with 22 bases left in between. The CDR3 is CASSPRAPGEVRGQPQHF. CDR3 DNA: TGTGCCAGCTCACCACGGGCTCCAGGGGAGGTGCGGGGTCAGCCCCAGCATTTT.

V usage is TRBV10-3 and J usage is TRBJ1-6, with 9 bases that match TRBD1. V gave up 3 bases and J gave up 10 bases; unmatched junction bases: 7. The V gene's germline CDR1 is ENHRY and CDR2 SYGVKD. The CDR3 is 15 amino acids. The DNA for the CDR3 is TGTGCCATCAGTGAAGGGGGACAGGGCAAATCACCCCTCCACTTT. Protein sequence: CAISEGGQGKSPLHF.

The V call is TRBV2, the J call TRBJ2-5; 8 nucleotides line up with TRBD2. The CDR3 runs to 13 residues. Germline V gives CDR1 SNHLY, CDR2 FYNNEI. With 6 bases clipped from V and 4 bases from J, the junction kept 4 bases outside the gene matches. This CDR3 is CASSGGDGETQYF. The CDR3 nucleotides are TGTGCCAGCAGCGGGGGGGACGGAGAGACCCAGTACTTC.

The sample holds one count of this clone. This sequence joins TRBV11-3 and TRBJ1-1; TRBD1 is a possible D gene (5 bases). This CDR3 spans 14 amino acids. Germline V gene lookup returns CDR1 SGHNT and CDR2 YENEEA. V was pared by 5 bases and J by 0 bases, with 10 bases between. The CDR3 nucleotides read TGTGCCAGCAGCAAGGGACGGATGAACACTGAAGCTTTCTTT. This sequence encodes CASSKGRMNTEAFF.

The genes are TRBV19 and TRBJ2-1; 8 positions match TRBD2. CDR3 length: 15 amino acids. Germline lookup yields CDR1 LNHDA and CDR2 SQIVND (reference sequence). The V gene end was trimmed by 7 bases and the J gene end by 0 bases; junction bases not matched to a gene: 5. The CDR3: CASTLAGGSYNEQFF. In nucleotides, the CDR3 is TGTGCCAGTACACTGGCGGGGGGCTCCTACAATGAGCAGTTCTTC.

The chain uses TRBV30 and TRBJ2-5, with D unresolved. Trimming stripped 0 bases from V and 7 bases from J, with 6 bases between. Germline lookup yields CDR1 GTSNPN and CDR2 SVGIG (reference sequence). CDR3 length equals 11 residues. CDR3 in amino acids: CAWSVRPTQYF. Written as DNA, the CDR3 is TGTGCCTGGAGTGTAAGGCCGACCCAGTACTTC.

The chain is built from TRBV4-3 and TRBJ2-3, with D unresolved. CDR1 LGHNA and CDR2 YSLEER come from the germline V gene. V lost 1 base and J 3 bases, leaving 8 bases between the germline ends. The CDR3 consists of 14 residues. This CDR3 is CASSQAFGTDTQYF. CDR3 nucleotide sequence: TGCGCCAGCAGCCAAGCTTTTGGAACAGATACGCAGTATTTT.

V gene TRBV7-2 combines with J gene TRBJ2-7, with TRBD1 identical over 10 bases. Losses at the gene ends were 0 bases for V and 2 bases for J; bases not matched to a gene: 4. This CDR3 is built from 16 residues. Germline CDR1 SGHTA, CDR2 FQGNSA. The CDR3 sequence is CASSLAGTGVPYEQYF. The CDR3 nucleotides read TGTGCCAGCAGCTTAGCCGGGACAGGGGTCCCCTACGAGCAGTACTTC.

CDR3 sequence reads: CASSPPFLNTEAFF. The CDR3 DNA is TGTGCCAGCTCACCACCATTCCTTAACACTGAAGCTTTCTTT. The chain is built from TRBV18 and TRBJ1-1; D not certain. Between the trimmed V and J ends, which lost 0 bases and 2 bases, there was a span of 7 bases. CDR1 is KGHSH and CDR2 is LQKENI in the germline V gene. This CDR3 is 14 amino acids long.

The V and J genes are TRBV7-2 and TRBJ2-2; 8 nucleotides match TRBD1. CDR1 is SGHTA, CDR2 FQGNSA, per germline. This CDR3 has 15 amino acids. V lost 6 bases, J lost 3 bases, and 6 bases stayed unmatched. DNA for the CDR3: TGTGCCAGCAGACTTAACAGGGGGGACACCGGGGAGCTGTTTTTT. This sequence encodes CASRLNRGDTGELFF. Filled out from reference TRBV7-2 and TRBJ2-2, the complete variable domain reads GAGVSQSPSNKVTEKGKDVELRCDPISGHTALYWYRQSLGQGLEFLIYFQGNSAPDKSGLPSDRFSAERTGGSVSTLTIQRTQQEDSAVYLCASRLNRGDTGELFFGEGSRLTVL.

This clone was counted only a few times. The rearrangement links TRBV10-1 to TRBJ2-1; TRBD2 matches at 12 bases. The CDR3 spans 16 residues. Germline CDR1 WNHNN, CDR2 SYGVQD (reference sequence). The junction had 9 bases not matched to a gene; V was cut back by 7 bases and J by 5 bases. CDR3 in amino acids: CASNDGASGGDNEQFF. The DNA for the CDR3 is TGCGCCAGCAATGACGGAGCTAGCGGGGGGGACAATGAGCAGTTCTTC.

V is TRBV2 and J is TRBJ1-5, with a possible D match to TRBD1 (5 bases). CDR3 length: 14 amino acids. Trimming took 4 bases from V and 4 from J, leaving 11 bases between them. The germline CDR1 and CDR2 sequences are SNHLY and FYNNEI. The CDR3 loop reads CASSVYRQNQPQHF. In nucleotides, the CDR3 is TGTGCCAGCAGTGTTTACAGGCAGAATCAGCCCCAGCATTTT.

The chain joins TRBV10-3 to TRBJ2-1; D is ambiguous. CDR1 and CDR2 (germline): ENHRY, SYGVKD. The CDR3 runs to 12 residues. Trimming pared 4 bases from V and 2 bases from J, leaving 3 bases between. Here the CDR3 DNA reads TGTGCCATCAGTGCACCCTACAATGAGCAGTTCTTC. Residues: CAISAPYNEQFF.

The J gene is TRBJ1-1, the V gene TRBV20-1; D gene ambiguous. CDR1 and CDR2 (germline): DFQATT, SNEGSKA (reference sequence). The CDR3 length is 11 residues. Trimming shortened V by 1 base and J by 7 bases, and 7 bases separated the two germline ends. CDR3: CSARVYGEAFF. The CDR3 bases are TGCAGTGCTAGAGTTTATGGTGAAGCTTTCTTT.

The V and J genes are TRBV9 and TRBJ2-3; 10 bases fit TRBD2. Germline values: CDR1 SGDLS, CDR2 YYNGEE. V trimming: 0 bases; J trimming: 5 bases; junction bases outside the gene matches: 9. The CDR3 is 17 residues long. The CDR3 DNA follows: TGTGCCAGCAGCGTAGTAGCGGGGGGAACCGGGATAGATACGCAGTATTTT. Translation: CASSVVAGGTGIDTQYF.

The chain couples TRBV6-5 to TRBJ2-7; a possible D gene is TRBD1 (6 bases). CDR1 is MNHEY and CDR2 is SVGAGI in the germline V gene. The length of the CDR3 is 16 residues. Trimming shortened V by 0 bases and J by 6 bases, and 18 bases separated the two germline ends. The CDR3 loop reads CASSYSTPGRGGEQYF. In DNA form, the CDR3 reads TGTGCCAGCAGTTACTCGACACCCGGACGAGGGGGCGAGCAGTACTTC.

The chain employs TRBV6-5 and TRBJ2-7; 7 nucleotides line up with TRBD1. CDR3 length: 15 amino acids. V dropped 4 bases and J dropped 5; count of bases not matched to a gene: 11. Germline lookup yields CDR1 MNHEY and CDR2 SVGAGI. DNA for the CDR3: TGTGCCAGCAGTTCCCTGGGACAGCCGTTTGACGAGCAGTACTTC. It codes for CASSSLGQPFDEQYF.

This clone was observed a handful of times. J is TRBJ1-5 and V is TRBV30, with 8 nucleotides matching TRBD1. This CDR3 is 15 amino acids long. Germline V gene sequence: CDR1 GTSNPN, CDR2 SVGIG (reference sequence). Germline trimming cut 0 bases from V and 4 bases from J; bases unmatched to any gene: 5. The CDR3, as DNA: TGTGCCTGGAGTGTACTAGGACAGGGTAATCAGCCCCAGCATTTT. Translating gives CAWSVLGQGNQPQHF.